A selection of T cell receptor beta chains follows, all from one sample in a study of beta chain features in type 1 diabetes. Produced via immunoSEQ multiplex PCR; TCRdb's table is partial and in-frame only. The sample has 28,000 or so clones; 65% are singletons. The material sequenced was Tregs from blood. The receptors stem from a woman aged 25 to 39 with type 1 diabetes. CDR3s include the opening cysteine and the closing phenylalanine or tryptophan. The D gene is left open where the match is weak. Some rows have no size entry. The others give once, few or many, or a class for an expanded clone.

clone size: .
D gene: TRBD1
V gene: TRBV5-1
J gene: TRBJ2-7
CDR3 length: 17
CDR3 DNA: TGCGCCAGCAGCCGGACAGGGGGCCAGGGAGGGAGCTACGAGCAGTACTTC
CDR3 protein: CASSRTGGQGGSYEQYF

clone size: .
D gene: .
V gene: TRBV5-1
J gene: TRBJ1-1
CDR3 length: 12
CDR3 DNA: TGCGCCAGCTGGGACATCGAGACTGAAGCTTTCTTT
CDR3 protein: CASWDIETEAFF

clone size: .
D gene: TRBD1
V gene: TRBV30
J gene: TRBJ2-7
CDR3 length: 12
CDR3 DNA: TGTGCCGCGGGACAGGTCATCTACGAGCAGTACTTC
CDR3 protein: CAAGQVIYEQYF

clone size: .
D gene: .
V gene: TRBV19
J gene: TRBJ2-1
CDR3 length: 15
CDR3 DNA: TGTGCCAGTAGTTCCTTCAGTCACAGATACAATGAGCAGTTCTTC
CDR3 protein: CASSSFSHRYNEQFF

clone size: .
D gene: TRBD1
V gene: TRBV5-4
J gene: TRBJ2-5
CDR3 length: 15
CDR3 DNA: TGTGCCAGCAGCTTGGGAGGGGGCATGGGGGAGACCCAGTACTTC
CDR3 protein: CASSLGGGMGETQYF

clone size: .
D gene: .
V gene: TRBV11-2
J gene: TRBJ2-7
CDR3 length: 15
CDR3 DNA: TGTGCCAGCAGCTTAGGGTTAAGCGGAGCCTACGAGCAGTACTTC
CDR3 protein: CASSLGLSGAYEQYF

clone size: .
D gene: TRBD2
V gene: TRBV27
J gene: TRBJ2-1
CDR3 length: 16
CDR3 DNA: TGTGCCAGCAGTCCCCTAGCGGGGTACTCCTACAATGAGCAGTTCTTC
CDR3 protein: CASSPLAGYSYNEQFF

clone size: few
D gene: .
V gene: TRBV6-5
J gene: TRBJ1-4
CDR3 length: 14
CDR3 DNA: TGTGCCAGCGGCCCCCAATCAACTAATGAAAAACTGTTTTTT
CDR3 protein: CASGPQSTNEKLFF

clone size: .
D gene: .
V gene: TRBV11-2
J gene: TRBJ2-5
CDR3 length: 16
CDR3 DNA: TGTGCCAGCAGCCTCAGAGCGGGACAGGAACCGGAGACCCAGTACTTC
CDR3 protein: CASSLRAGQEPETQYF

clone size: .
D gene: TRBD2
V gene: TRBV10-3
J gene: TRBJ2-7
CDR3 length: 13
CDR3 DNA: TGTGCCATCTCTCGGGGAGGGGTCTACGAGCAGTACTTC
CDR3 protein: CAISRGGVYEQYF

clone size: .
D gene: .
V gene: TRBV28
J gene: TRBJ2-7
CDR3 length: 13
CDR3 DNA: TGTGCCAGCAACCTACAGGGTTCCTACGAGCAGTACTTC
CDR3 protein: CASNLQGSYEQYF

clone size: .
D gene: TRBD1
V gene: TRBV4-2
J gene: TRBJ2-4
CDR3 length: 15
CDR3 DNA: TGTGCCAGCAGCCAACAGGGACAGGGGTTTGACATTCAGTACTTC
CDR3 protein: CASSQQGQGFDIQYF

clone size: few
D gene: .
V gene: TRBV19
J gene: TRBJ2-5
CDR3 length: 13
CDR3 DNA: TGTGCCAGTAGGATGGTTGGGAGGGAGACCCAGTACTTC
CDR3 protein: CASRMVGRETQYF

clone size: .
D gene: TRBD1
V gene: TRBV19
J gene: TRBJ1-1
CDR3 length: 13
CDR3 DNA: TGTGCCAGTAGTATCAGGGGGCAGATTGAAGCTTTCTTT
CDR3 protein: CASSIRGQIEAFF

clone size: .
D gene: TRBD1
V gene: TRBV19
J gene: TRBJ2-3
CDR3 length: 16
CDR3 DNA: TGTGCCAGTAGTCCCCCGGGACAGGGAGGCACAGATACGCAGTATTTT
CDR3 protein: CASSPPGQGGTDTQYF

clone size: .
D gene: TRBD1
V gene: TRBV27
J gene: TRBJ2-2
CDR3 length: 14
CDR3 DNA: TGTGCCAGCAGTCTGAACAGGGGTACCGGGGAGCTGTTTTTT
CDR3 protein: CASSLNRGTGELFF

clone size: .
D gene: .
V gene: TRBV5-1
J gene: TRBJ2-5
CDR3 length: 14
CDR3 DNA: TGCGCCAGCAGTGATGGGACATCGCAAGAGACCCAGTACTTC
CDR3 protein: CASSDGTSQETQYF

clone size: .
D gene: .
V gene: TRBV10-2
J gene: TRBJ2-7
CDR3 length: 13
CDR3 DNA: TGCGCCAGCAGTGAAACAGAAACCTACGAGCAGTACTTC
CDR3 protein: CASSETETYEQYF

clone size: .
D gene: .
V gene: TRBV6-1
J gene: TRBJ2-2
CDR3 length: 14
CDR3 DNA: TGTGCCAGCAGCCAAAACAGGGCCCAAGGGGAGCTGTTTTTT
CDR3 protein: CASSQNRAQGELFF

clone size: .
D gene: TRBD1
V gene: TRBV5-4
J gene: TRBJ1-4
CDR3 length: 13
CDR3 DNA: TGTGCCAGCAGCTTAGGACAGGGTGAAAAACTGTTTTTT
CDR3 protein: CASSLGQGEKLFF

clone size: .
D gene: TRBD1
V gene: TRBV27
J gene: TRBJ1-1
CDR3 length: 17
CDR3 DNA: TGTGCCAGCAGTCCGCCGGCCGGGACAGGGCGGAACACTGAAGCTTTCTTT
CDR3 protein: CASSPPAGTGRNTEAFF

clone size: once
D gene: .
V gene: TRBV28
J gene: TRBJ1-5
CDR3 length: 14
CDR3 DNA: TGTGCCAGCAGCACAGCCGAGGTGGTAGCGTCCCAGCATTTT
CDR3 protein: CASSTAEVVASQHF

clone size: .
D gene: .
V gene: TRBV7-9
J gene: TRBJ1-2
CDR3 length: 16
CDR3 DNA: TGTGCCAGCAGCTGGATCTGGGAGACAAGTAACTATGGCTACACCTTC
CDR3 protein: CASSWIWETSNYGYTF

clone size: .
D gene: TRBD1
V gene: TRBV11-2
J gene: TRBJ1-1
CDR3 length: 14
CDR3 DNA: TGTGCCAGCAGCTCGGACAGGGGGGACACTGAAGCTTTCTTT
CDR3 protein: CASSSDRGDTEAFF

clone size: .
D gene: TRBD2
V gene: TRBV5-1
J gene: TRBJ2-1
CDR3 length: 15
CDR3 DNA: TGCGCCAGCGGCTATAGCGGGAGCTCCTACAATGAGCAGTTCTTC
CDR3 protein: CASGYSGSSYNEQFF

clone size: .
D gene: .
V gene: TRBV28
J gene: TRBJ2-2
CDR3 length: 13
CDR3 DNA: TGTGCCAGCAGTTCCCAGGGAACCGGGGAGCTGTTTTTT
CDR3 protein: CASSSQGTGELFF

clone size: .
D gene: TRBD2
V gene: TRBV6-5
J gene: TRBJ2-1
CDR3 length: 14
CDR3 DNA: TGTGCCAGCAGCTGGACTAGCGGTTACAATGAGCAGTTCTTC
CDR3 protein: CASSWTSGYNEQFF

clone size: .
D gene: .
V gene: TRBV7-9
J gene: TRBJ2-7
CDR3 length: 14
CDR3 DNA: TGTGCCAGCAGCTCCCGGGGGGCCACTTACGAGCAGTACTTC
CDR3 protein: CASSSRGATYEQYF

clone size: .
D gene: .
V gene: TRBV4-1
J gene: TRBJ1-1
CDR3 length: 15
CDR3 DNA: TGCGCCAGCAGCCAAGTCCAATGGCAGGACACTGAAGCTTTCTTT
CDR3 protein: CASSQVQWQDTEAFF

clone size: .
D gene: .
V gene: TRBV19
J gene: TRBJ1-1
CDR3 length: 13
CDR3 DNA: TGTGCCAGTAGTAGCCAAAGGGGCACTGAAGCTTTCTTT
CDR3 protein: CASSSQRGTEAFF

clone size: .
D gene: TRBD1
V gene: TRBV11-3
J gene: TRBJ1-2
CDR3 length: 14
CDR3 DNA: TGTGCCAGCAGCCGGTCAGGGGGCGACTATGGCTACACCTTC
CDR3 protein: CASSRSGGDYGYTF

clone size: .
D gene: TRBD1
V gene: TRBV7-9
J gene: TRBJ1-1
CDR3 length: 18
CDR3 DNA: TGTGCCAGCAGCCCAAATTGGGGGCAGGGGGTAATGAACACTGAAGCTTTCTTT
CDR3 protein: CASSPNWGQGVMNTEAFF

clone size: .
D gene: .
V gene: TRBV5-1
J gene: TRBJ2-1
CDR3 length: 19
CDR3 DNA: TGCGCCAGCAGCGCCAAACTCCGGGCGGGGTCCAGCAGCTACAATGAGCAGTTCTTC
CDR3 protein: CASSAKLRAGSSSYNEQFF

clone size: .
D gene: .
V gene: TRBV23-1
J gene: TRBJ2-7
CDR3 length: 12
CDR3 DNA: TGCGCCAGCGGCGGGTCCACCTACGAGCAGTACTTC
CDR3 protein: CASGGSTYEQYF

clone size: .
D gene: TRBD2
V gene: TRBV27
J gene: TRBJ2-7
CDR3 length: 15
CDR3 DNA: TGTGCCAGCAGTCCAACTAGCGGGAGGAACTACGAGCAGTACTTC
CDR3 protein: CASSPTSGRNYEQYF

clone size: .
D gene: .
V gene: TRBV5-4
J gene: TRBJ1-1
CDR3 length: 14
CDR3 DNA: TGTGCCAGCAGCTTGGAACAGGGCTCCACTGAAGCTTTCTTT
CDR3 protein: CASSLEQGSTEAFF

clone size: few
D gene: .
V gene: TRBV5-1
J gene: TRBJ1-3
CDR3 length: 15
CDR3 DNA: TGCGCCAGCAGCCCTGCCTCAGGGACTGGAAACACCATATATTTT
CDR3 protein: CASSPASGTGNTIYF

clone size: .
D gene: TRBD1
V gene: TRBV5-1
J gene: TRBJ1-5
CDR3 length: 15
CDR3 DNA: TGCGCCAGCAGCCTGACAGGGGGAAAGGATCAGCCCCAGCATTTT
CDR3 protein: CASSLTGGKDQPQHF

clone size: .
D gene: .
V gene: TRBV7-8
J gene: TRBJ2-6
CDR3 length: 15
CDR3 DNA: TGTGCCAGCAGCCCGAGGCGCTCTGGGGCCAACGTCCTGACTTTC
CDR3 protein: CASSPRRSGANVLTF

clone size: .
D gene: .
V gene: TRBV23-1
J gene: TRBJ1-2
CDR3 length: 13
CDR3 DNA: TGCGCCAGCAGCGACGGACAGCACTATGGCTACACCTTC
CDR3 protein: CASSDGQHYGYTF

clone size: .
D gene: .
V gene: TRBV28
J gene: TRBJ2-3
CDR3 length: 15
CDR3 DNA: TGTGCCAGCAGTTTGGGGGGTTGGAGGGCAGATACGCAGTATTTT
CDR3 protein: CASSLGGWRADTQYF

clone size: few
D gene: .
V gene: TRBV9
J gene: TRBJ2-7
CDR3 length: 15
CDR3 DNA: TGTGCCAGCAGCGTAGGAGTACTAGATGCCTACGAGCAGTACTTC
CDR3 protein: CASSVGVLDAYEQYF

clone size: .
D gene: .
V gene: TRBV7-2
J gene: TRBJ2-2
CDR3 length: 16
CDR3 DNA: TGTGCCAGCAGCAAACAACCTGGACAGAACACCGGGGAGCTGTTTTTT
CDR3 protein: CASSKQPGQNTGELFF

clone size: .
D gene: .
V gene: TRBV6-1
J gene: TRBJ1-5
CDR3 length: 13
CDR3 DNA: TGTGCCAGCAGCAGGGGAGAGAGTCAGCCCCAGCATTTT
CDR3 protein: CASSRGESQPQHF

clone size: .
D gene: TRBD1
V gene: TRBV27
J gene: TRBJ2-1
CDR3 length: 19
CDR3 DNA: TGTGCCAGCAGTTTATCGGGACAGGGGGTTTGGAGCTCCTACAATGAGCAGTTCTTC
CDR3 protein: CASSLSGQGVWSSYNEQFF

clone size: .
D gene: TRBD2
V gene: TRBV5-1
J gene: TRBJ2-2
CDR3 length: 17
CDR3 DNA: TGCGCCAGCAGCTTGGTCGGTAGCGGGATGGGCACCGGGGAGCTGTTTTTT
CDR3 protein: CASSLVGSGMGTGELFF

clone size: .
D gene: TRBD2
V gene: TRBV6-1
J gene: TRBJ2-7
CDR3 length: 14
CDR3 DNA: TGTGCCAGCACCCTAACTAGCGGCCCCTACGAGCAGTACTTC
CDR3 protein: CASTLTSGPYEQYF

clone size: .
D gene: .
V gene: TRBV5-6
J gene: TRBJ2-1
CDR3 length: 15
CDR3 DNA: TGTGCCAGCAGCTTGTGGCCCTTGTCCTACAATGAGCAGTTCTTC
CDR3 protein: CASSLWPLSYNEQFF

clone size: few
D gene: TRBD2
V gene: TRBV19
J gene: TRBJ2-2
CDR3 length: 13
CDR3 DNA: TGTGCCAGTACGGGGACTAGATATGGGGAGCTGTTTTTT
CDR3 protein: CASTGTRYGELFF